This entry features one T cell receptor (beta chain) sequence. There is no known antigen for this receptor. Base qualities are missing; no much larger clone stands one base away. From the cysteine through the phenylalanine, the CDR3 covers 15 amino acids. Only CDR3 DNA is held: 45 bases, read in frame from base 1. CDR1 and CDR2, per the germline V gene (reference sequence), are SEHNR and FQNEAQ. Trimming removed 2 bases from V and 4 bases from J; the gene matches leave 4 bases unexplained. Participants in the prospective study were aged about 18 to 95 years, lived in 24 United States geographic areas, and enrolled through a virtual design. In the prospective study, participants were assigned to cohorts based on the clinical history participants reported in a screening survey and a study questionnaire. ImmuneRACE Cohort 3 recovered participants were defined by two consecutive negative NP/OP PCR tests, healthcare professional clearance, or symptom resolution. In the prospective study, whole blood, serum and a nasopharyngeal or oropharyngeal swab were collected from each participant by mobile phlebotomists. Participants in the prospective study had the option to provide additional blood draws and questionnaires over a roughly 2-month period. Prospective study blood samples were shipped either frozen or at room temperature before DNA extraction.

The data derive from a study of blood T cell repertoires in COVID-19 (dated by TCRdb to the early 2020s). Background for the entire study: Samples from collaborators originated in the United States, Italy and Spain and spanned both the acute and convalescent phases of COVID-19. Subjects who had been exposed to COVID-19, were actively infected with it, or had recovered from it provided the deeply sampled blood TCRbeta repertoires that made up the dataset. The material from the prospective study consisted of cDNA or gDNA derived from T cells, B-cell-depleted T cells, or PBMCs. HLA class I and class II types, where available, came from metadata supplied by the sample provider rather than from assay-based typing. The repertoires were made available in a free public database intended to serve as a resource for research on the immune response to SARS-CoV-2. Sample metadata almost always included a de-identified subject ID, COVID-19 status, age in years and sex. The samples were drawn from two sources: the first 160 participants of the ongoing ImmuneRACE study, and some 1,300 subjects contributed by 6 global collaborators.

Overall study outcomes, separate from this receptor: The amount of clinical and demographic metadata varied by source and participant and was provided uncurated.

The immunoSEQ Assay, a bias-controlled multiplex PCR, was used to amplify TCRbeta CDR3 regions from genomic DNA. On the study's bioinformatics: The number of nucleated cells in each sample was estimated from the amplification of reference gene primers within the assay. To quantify the absolute abundance of each unique TCRbeta CDR3 rearrangement, sequence reads were collapsed and filtered. For each sample, productive Simpson clonality was calculated by taking the square root of Simpson's diversity index across productive rearrangements. TCRdb took over this immuneACCESS table, retaining in-frame rearrangements with V and J assigned. Such tables are incomplete; in checked studies, under half of the missing clones stem from an unresolved V gene, and the remainder is unexplained. V and J calls and clone size are as listed in that table; D and trimming were resolved from the DNA. The sample has some 310,000 clones on record, nearly 90% of them singletons. The ten largest clonotypes hold about a tenth of the sample.

The chain couples TRBV7-9 to TRBJ1-5; 8 central bases correspond to TRBD1. Sequenced: PBMCs or T cells enriched from blood (not recorded which). This clonotype was sampled from a woman aged 30 to 39 who had recovered from COVID-19. The DNA sequence reads TGTGCCAGCAGCTTATCAGGACAGGGAAATCAGCCCCAGCATTTT. This codes for CASSLSGQGNQPQHF.